The T cell receptor beta chain under discussion was sequenced for a study of cytomegalovirus exposure and HLA in healthy donors. Whole-study results and caveats: In a later analysis, TCR beta V- and J-gene trimming was associated with a missense DCLRE1C variant. A further, later analysis showed that HLA-associated TCR beta chains (compared with equally common others) were more clonally expanded. Analysis performed later found around 15,000 TCR beta sequences associated with HLA alleles at 0.05 false discovery rate.

Each donor's status was that of a healthy bone marrow donor. Between the trimmed V and J ends, which lost 4 bases and 5 bases, there was a span of 18 bases. The CDR3 length is 15 residues. In germline, CDR1 is SGHDT, CDR2 YYEEEE. In the PCR, 60 Vbeta and 13 Jbeta primers were used. Here immunoSEQ multiplex PCR was the method, and the copy in TCRdb shows in-frame clones only, minus some. Of about 31,000 clones detected, approximately 67% appear once; the ten largest clones hold about 9.5%. About this clone: What it binds is not known.

The sample comprised PBMCs. This sequence joins TRBV5-6 and TRBJ2-5; D is uncertain. The source of this sequence is a man in his forties or fifties in good health and CMV-seropositive. As DNA, the CDR3 is TGTGCCAGCAGCCCCCCGCCAGGCCCCAAGGAGACCCAGTACTTC. It specifies CASSPPPGPKETQYF.